This TCR beta chain comes out of a study of blood T cell repertoires in COVID-19 (TCRdb year 2020). About the full investigation: Collaborator samples came from the United States, Italy and Spain and covered acute and convalescent phases of COVID-19. The material from the prospective study consisted of cDNA or gDNA derived from T cells, B-cell-depleted T cells, or PBMCs. Samples were obtained from the ongoing ImmuneRACE study (first 160 participants) and from some 1,300 subjects provided by 6 global collaborators. The dataset comprised deeply sampled blood TCRbeta repertoires from subjects exposed to, actively infected with, or recovered from COVID-19. A de-identified subject ID, COVID-19 status, age in years and sex were almost always included in the sample metadata. HLA class I and class II types, where available, came from metadata supplied by the sample provider rather than from assay-based typing. The repertoires were released in a freely available public database meant as a resource for research on the immune response to SARS-CoV-2.

Participants in the prospective study were aged 18 to 89 years, lived in about two dozen United States geographic areas, and enrolled through a virtual design. In the prospective study, cohorts were assigned on the basis of participant-reported clinical history obtained from a screening survey and a study questionnaire. Recovered participants in ImmuneRACE Cohort 3 were defined by two consecutive negative NP/OP PCR tests, clearance by a healthcare professional, or resolution of symptoms. Mobile phlebotomists in the prospective study collected whole blood, serum and a nasopharyngeal or oropharyngeal swab from every participant. Participants in the prospective study had the option to provide additional blood draws and questionnaires over a roughly 2-month period. Before DNA extraction, prospective study blood samples were shipped either frozen or at room temperature. Comments on this clone: Which antigen it targets is not known. No much larger clone is present one base from it, and per-base qualities are unavailable.

General study outcomes and caveats: How much clinical and demographic metadata was included differed by source and by participant, and the metadata was provided uncurated.

The germline V gene supplies CDR1 SNHLY and CDR2 FYNNEI. The CDR3 sequence holds 14 residues, the cysteine and phenylalanine included. Kept here is only the CDR3 DNA, which spans 42 bases and is read in frame from base 1. V drops 1 base and J drops 6 bases, leaving 9 bases in between. TCRbeta CDR3 regions were amplified from genomic DNA using the immunoSEQ Assay, a bias-controlled multiplex PCR. The authors' pipeline ran thus. The number of nucleated cells in each sample was estimated by amplification of reference gene primers within the assay. Sequence reads were collapsed and filtered to measure the absolute abundance of every unique TCRbeta CDR3 rearrangement. Productive Simpson clonality was computed per sample as the square root of Simpson's diversity index over productive rearrangements. The table was pulled from immuneACCESS by TCRdb, which kept in-frame rearrangements only. Such tables lose some clones; where checked, under half of the loss comes from unresolved V genes, and the rest has no known cause. The V and J calls and clone size were taken over from that table, and D and trimming were inferred from the DNA. The sample table lists about 380,000 clones, 88% of them with a count of one. 0.9% to 1.5% of the sample is held by the ten biggest clonotypes.

The sample comprised PBMCs or T cells enriched from blood (not recorded which). The chain links TRBV2 with TRBJ2-2; the D gene cannot be resolved reliably. This sequence was found in a woman aged 18-29 years who had recovered from COVID-19. The CDR3: CASSEGGAAGELFF. The nucleotides read TGTGCCAGCAGTGAAGGAGGAGCAGCCGGGGAGCTGTTTTTT.